This is a list of T cell receptor beta chains from one sample in a study of neurological immune-mediated disorders. TCRdb analysed the 5' RACE reads with MiXCR anew, one entry per CDR3 protein. The sample holds over 90,000 distinct CDR3 sequences, 10% to 13% seen once. Sample: PBMCs. These receptors originate from a female donor with HTLV-1-associated myelopathy (HAM/TSP). CDR3s include the opening cysteine and the closing phenylalanine or tryptophan. Each record gives: CDR3 DNA, CDR3 protein, J gene, clone size, V gene, D gene. A D gene is named only where the DNA matches it firmly. Clone size is not always given. Where it is, it says once, few, many or a class for expanded clones.

cdr3_nt: TGTGCCAGCAGCGACATGGGGACAGGGGTTGTGGATACGCAGTATTTT
cdr3_aa: CASSDMGTGVVDTQYF
j_call: TRBJ2-3
clone_size: many
v_call: TRBV7-9
d_call: TRBD1

cdr3_nt: TGCAGTGCCGGTCCCGGTCGCTCCTACGAGCAGTACTTC
cdr3_aa: CSAGPGRSYEQYF
j_call: TRBJ2-7
clone_size: medium-sized
v_call: TRBV20-1
d_call: -

cdr3_nt: TGCGCCAGCAGCTTTAGCGATAGCGGGGCAGAGACCCAGTACTTC
cdr3_aa: CASSFSDSGAETQYF
j_call: TRBJ2-5
clone_size: few
v_call: TRBV5-1
d_call: TRBD2

cdr3_nt: TGTGCCAGCAGTTCTCCACAGGGGAGGACTGAAGCTTTCTTT
cdr3_aa: CASSSPQGRTEAFF
j_call: TRBJ1-1
clone_size: -
v_call: TRBV27
d_call: TRBD1

cdr3_nt: TGCGCCAGCAGCTCGGACACCAACTATGGCTACACCTTC
cdr3_aa: CASSSDTNYGYTF
j_call: TRBJ1-2
clone_size: many
v_call: TRBV5-1
d_call: -

cdr3_nt: TGTGCCAGCAGTTTATATCCCGGCGGGCCACCCCTCCACTTT
cdr3_aa: CASSLYPGGPPLHF
j_call: TRBJ1-6
clone_size: -
v_call: TRBV28
d_call: -

cdr3_nt: TGTGCCATCAGCCGGGACAGGGAAAATGAGCAGTTCTTC
cdr3_aa: CAISRDRENEQFF
j_call: TRBJ2-1
clone_size: many
v_call: TRBV10-3
d_call: TRBD1

cdr3_nt: TGCAGTGCTAGGCCCGGGGGGCGCACAGATACGCAGTATTTT
cdr3_aa: CSARPGGRTDTQYF
j_call: TRBJ2-3
clone_size: many
v_call: TRBV20-1
d_call: -

cdr3_nt: TGTGCCAGCAGCCGTCAGGGACGAGGTCGCGAAAAACTGTTTTTT
cdr3_aa: CASSRQGRGREKLFF
j_call: TRBJ1-4
clone_size: many
v_call: TRBV5-6
d_call: -

cdr3_nt: TGCGCCAGCAGCTACTCTAGCGGGGGATACAATGAGCAGTTCTTC
cdr3_aa: CASSYSSGGYNEQFF
j_call: TRBJ2-1
clone_size: many
v_call: TRBV5-1
d_call: TRBD2